This record concerns one T cell receptor (beta chain) sequence. This clonotype was observed a handful of times. Its antigen has not been determined. No base quality values were provided; no much bigger clone lies one nucleotide off. This sample stems from a study of Graves' ophthalmopathy and Graves' hyperthyroidism (dated by TCRdb to the late 2010s). In the study overall: Peripheral blood samples were taken at the time of initial diagnosis, before any treatment was given. An independent validation cohort comprised roughly 20 hyperthyroidism patients and some 16 patients who later progressed from hyperthyroidism to ophthalmopathy. The study used TCR beta repertoire signatures to distinguish Graves' ophthalmopathy from Graves' hyperthyroidism and to predict progression to ophthalmopathy. To explore V-J signatures distinguishing ophthalmopathy from hyperthyroidism, a discovery set of roughly 98 patients (roughly 45 ophthalmopathy, about 57 stable hyperthyroidism) was enrolled. In total, approximately 130 blood samples were TCR-sequenced: approximately 42 ophthalmopathy, approximately 75 hyperthyroidism and approximately 17 hyperthyroidism-to-ophthalmopathy patients. Following sample collection, hyperthyroidism patients were given methimazole at a starting dose of 30 mg daily, and ophthalmopathy patients were given high-dose intravenous methylprednisolone. In a handful of hyperthyroidism patients, the T-cell repertoires found in thyroid tissue were compared with those found in blood.

Findings and caveats that apply to the study as a whole: Most of the expanded thyroid clonotypes with a frequency above 0.001 were also detected in blood, and it was suggested that the thyroid immune response may be reflected by blood repertoires. In cross-validation, the 13-signature model distinguished ophthalmopathy from stable hyperthyroidism with approximately 88% sensitivity and about 84% specificity, and in the test set the corresponding values were roughly 80% and 76%. In validation, the model predicted ophthalmopathy progression with about 71% sensitivity and 72.22% specificity; about a dozen predicted patients were CT-confirmed with GO in a median of around 6 months. Sample size was not statistically predetermined, and group allocation was not concealed from the investigators.

TCR beta CDR3 regions were amplified from RNA transcripts for repertoire sequencing. The first round of RT-PCR was done with HTBI primers and the Qiagen OneStep RT-PCR kit, and was followed by a second round of multiplex PCR, then size selection and purification. Sequencing of the libraries was carried out on an Illumina HiSeq2000 in paired-end mode with 100 bp reads. Regarding the original processing steps: SOAPnuke was used for read processing, and reads with adapters, uncalled bases, a mean Phred below 15, or no exact constant-primer or identifier match were discarded. High-quality paired reads were merged with COPE v1.2.5. Unique nucleotide sequences were defined as clonotypes and aligned to IMGT TRB V, D and J references using MiTCR v1.1. The analysis was limited to V-J combinations with a frequency above 0.0001, which together covered roughly 99% of repertoires. For each V-J combination, a TCR clonal expansion and chaos score was defined as the ratio of F50 clonal expansion to chaos observed in the TCRdist matrix. Welch's t-statistics and random forest were used to reduce the features to about twelve V-J combinations, which were then used as input to a naive Bayes classifier. Thyroid-blood repertoire similarity was quantified with the Morisita-Horn index. Starting from the raw public reads, TCRdb applied fastp trimming at Q25, assembled clones with MiXCR and retained in-frame beta chains. Records with the same CDR3 protein are collapsed into one entry carrying the most frequent genes and DNA. TCRdb, rather than the study authors, made the V and J calls. The sample table holds 600,000 to 700,000 distinct CDR3 sequences, of which roughly two fifths were seen once. The top ten hold under 3.5% of the sample.

From the germline V gene (reference sequence), CDR1 is LGHDT and CDR2 is YNNKEL. The CDR3, from cysteine to phenylalanine, totals 15 residues. Only the CDR3 DNA is retained, 45 bases long and in frame from the first base. Relative to germline, V is missing 5 bases and J is missing 3 bases, with 6 bases of the junction outside any gene match. Ophthalmopathy patients had moderately to severely active disease, Clinical Activity Score of at least 3, NOSPECS grade of at least 4, and disease duration under 3 months. Patients with other autoimmune diseases, uncontrolled infections, pregnancy or lactation were excluded from the study. Diagnosis relied on clinical symptoms, serum thyroxine, TRAb, thyroid ultrasound and orbital computed tomography. Using Ficoll-Paque density gradient centrifugation, PBMCs were isolated from roughly 9.2 ml of fresh peripheral blood. Trizol reagent was used to extract the total RNA, and its quality was then checked on an Agilent 2100 Bioanalyzer.

The V gene is TRBV3-1 and the J gene is TRBJ1-3; 8 of the junction bases match TRBD1. The sequencing input was peripheral blood. The receptor was derived from an adult man with Graves' ophthalmopathy. This receptor has the CDR3 CASSKWTGRGNTIYF. The DNA sequence is TGTGCCAGCAGCAAATGGACAGGGCGTGGAAACACCATATATTTT.